This paragraph reports one T cell receptor (beta chain). The source of the sample is a study of blood T cell repertoires in COVID-19. Study as a whole: Sites in the United States, Italy and Spain provided acute and convalescent COVID-19 samples. Nucleic acid was either cDNA or gDNA, and it came from T cells, B-cell-depleted T cells, or PBMCs.

The CDR3 has 15 amino acids. J was trimmed by 5 bases and V by 6 bases; bases with no gene match: 9. Germline V gene sequence: CDR1 MNHEY, CDR2 SVGEGT. Study processing details: Amplified reference gene primers provided the basis for estimating nucleated cell counts. Sequencing was performed with immunoSEQ multiplex PCR; in TCRdb, only in-frame clones are kept and a portion is missing. From that table come the V and J calls and clone size; the DNA was used to work out D and trimming. The sample lists about 310,000 clones; over 75% were seen once. V and J are TRBV6-2 or TRBV6-3 and TRBJ2-2; 7 bases fit TRBD1. This sequence originates from a woman in her 50s who had recovered from COVID-19. Sequences were obtained from peripheral blood. CDR3 DNA: TGTGCCAGCAGCCGCGACAGGGTCAGGACCGGGGAGCTGTTTTTT. It yields the protein CASSRDRVRTGELFF.